What follows are 31 T cell receptor beta chains derived from one specimen sequenced in a study of T cell repertoires in cytomegalovirus infection. A single record per CDR3 protein comes from TCRdb applying MiXCR to the reads. The sample lists about 310,000 distinct CDR3 sequences, 15% to 20% occurring once. Material for sequencing was PBMCs. The origin of the receptors is a human donor in good health (CMV status not recorded). Some clones in this sample may be carry-over from other donors' samples.

There are a few counts of this clonotype. The chain has TRBV20-1 and TRBJ2-3, with TRBD2 matching over 13 bases. This CDR3 comprises 15 residues. In germline, CDR1 is DFQATT, CDR2 SNEGSKA (reference sequence). The V segment lost 0 bases and the J segment 9 bases; nucleotides outside the gene matches: 6. For the CDR3, the DNA is TGCAGTGCTAGAGATCCCCGGACTAGCGGGAGAACGCAGTATTTT. Translating it yields CSARDPRTSGRTQYF.

At least ten counts were recorded for this clonotype. CDR3 in amino acids: CSAKLAGGANGANEQFF. CDR3 sequence (DNA): TGCAGTGCTAAATTAGCGGGGGGGGCGAATGGGGCGAATGAGCAGTTCTTC. The rearrangement uses TRBV20-1 and TRBJ2-1; 11 positions match TRBD2. The CDR3 totals 17 residues. Germline values: CDR1 DFQATT, CDR2 SNEGSKA (reference sequence). The V segment lost 4 bases and the J segment 7 bases; nucleotides outside the gene matches: 15.

The rearrangement joins TRBV28 to TRBJ2-5; unclear D gene. V lost 5 bases to trimming and J lost 5 bases, with 9 bases between them. The germline CDR1 and CDR2 sequences are MDHEN and SYDVKM. The length of the CDR3 is 12 residues. This chain's CDR3 is CASSRLIETQYF. In DNA form, the CDR3 reads TGTGCCAGCAGTAGGCTCATCGAGACCCAGTACTTC.

The rearrangement links TRBV27 to TRBJ2-2; D is unresolved. The germline V gene has CDR1 MNHEY and CDR2 SMNVEV (reference sequence). V lost 0 bases, J lost 2 bases, and 13 bases lay in between. This CDR3 is built from 17 residues. The chain's CDR3 is CASSLSDPEANTGELFF. The DNA of the CDR3 is TGTGCCAGCAGTTTATCGGACCCCGAGGCTAACACCGGGGAGCTGTTTTTT.

The chain recombines TRBV4-2 with TRBJ2-3, with 11 nucleotides matching TRBD2. This CDR3 spans 16 amino acids. V was clipped by 0 bases and J by 5 bases; unmatched bases: 4. The germline V gene encodes CDR1 LGHNA and CDR2 YNFKEQ. The CDR3 DNA sequence: TGTGCCAGCAGCCAAGATGTAGCGGGGGGGTTAGATACGCAGTATTTT. It is translated as CASSQDVAGGLDTQYF.

A few counts support this clonotype. This chain uses TRBV12-3 or TRBV12-4 with TRBJ2-1; D may match TRBD1 or TRBD2 (5 bases each). The CDR3 consists of 16 residues. V was pared by 1 base and J by 9 bases, with 19 bases between. CDR3 nucleotides: TGTGCCAGCAGTTTAGTGTGGGTAGAACGGGGCGGTGAGCAGTTCTTC. It yields the protein CASSLVWVERGGEQFF.

This clonotype was picked up a small number of times. This chain uses TRBV4-3 with TRBJ2-7, with 11 bases fitting TRBD2. This CDR3 spans 17 amino acids. V was pared by 1 base and J by 0 bases, with 5 bases of the junction left unmatched. The V gene's germline CDR1 is LGHNA and CDR2 YSLEER. CDR3 in amino acids: CASSQVLAGASSYEQYF. CDR3 nucleotide sequence: TGCGCCAGCAGCCAAGTACTAGCGGGGGCTTCCTCCTACGAGCAGTACTTC.

The rearrangement joins TRBV10-3 to TRBJ1-2, with a tentative D call TRBD1 (6 bases). Germline CDR1 ENHRY, CDR2 SYGVKD. V shed 5 bases and J shed 6 bases, with 10 bases lying between them. CDR3 length: 12 residues. CDR3 protein: CAISPRGDGYTF. Here the CDR3 DNA reads TGTGCCATCAGTCCAAGGGGGGATGGCTACACCTTC.

This clonotype was seen only a few times. The chain carries TRBV2 and TRBJ2-3; TRBD2 is a possible D gene (6 bases). This CDR3 contains 13 residues. The germline gives CDR1 SNHLY, CDR2 FYNNEI. The ends were cut back, 7 bases at V and 4 bases at J, with 12 bases in the middle. CDR3 in amino acids: CASTGVGPDTQYF. The CDR3 bases are TGTGCCAGCACGGGGGTGGGCCCAGATACGCAGTATTTT.

This clonotype showed up many times. The chain joins TRBV7-2 to TRBJ1-1; 7 bases fit TRBD1. Germline-derived CDR1 and CDR2 are SGHTA and FQGNSA. Losses at the gene ends were 5 bases for V and 4 bases for J; bases not matched to a gene: 7. CDR3 length: 14 residues. The DNA for the CDR3 is TGTGCCAGCAGCCCCGGACAGGTGACCACTGAAGCTTTCTTT. Encoded protein: CASSPGQVTTEAFF.

This clonotype was counted ten times or more. CDR3 amino acids: CASSLSGASRQPQHF. The CDR3 coding sequence is TGTGCCAGCAGCTTAAGCGGTGCGTCGCGGCAGCCCCAGCATTTT. The chain joins TRBV7-2 to TRBJ1-5; D gene uncertain. With 2 bases removed from V and 7 bases from J, the gap between germline ends came to 15 bases. This CDR3 region has 15 residues. Germline lookup yields CDR1 SGHTA and CDR2 FQGNSA.

This chain links TRBV7-4 with TRBJ2-5; no clear D gene. The V end was cut by 5 bases, the J end by 2 bases, with 9 bases between. The CDR3 sequence is 13 residues long. The germline gives CDR1 SGHVT, CDR2 SQSDAQ. CDR3 bases: TGTGCCAGCAGCCTCAGTGTTCAAGAGACCCAGTACTTC. This translates into CASSLSVQETQYF.

This clonotype was seen a handful of times. J is TRBJ2-2 and V is TRBV5-4; 10 nucleotides line up with TRBD2. CDR3 length equals 15 residues. Germline loops: CDR1 SGHNT, CDR2 YYREEE (reference sequence). V was pared by 5 bases and J by 5 bases, with 6 bases of the junction left unmatched. CDR3 nucleotides: TGTGCCAGCAGTCTAGCGGGGGCGAGAACCGGGGAGCTGTTTTTT. It translates to CASSLAGARTGELFF.

The chain has TRBV7-9 and TRBJ2-1, with D possibly being TRBD2 (5 bases). This CDR3 spans 12 amino acids. Trimming left V 8 bases short and J 3 bases short, with 8 bases between. Germline V CDR1 and CDR2: SEHNR, FQNEAQ (reference sequence). The CDR3 nucleotides are TGTGCCAGCGGCGGACTCTACAATGAGCAGTTCTTC. Protein: CASGGLYNEQFF.

This rearrangement joins TRBV5-1 to TRBJ1-5; the match to TRBD1 covers 7 bases. The length of the CDR3 is 15 residues. J lost 3 bases, V lost 0 bases, and 3 bases had no gene match. Germline assignment: CDR1 SGHRS and CDR2 YFSETQ. The CDR3 region is CASSLEGGVNQPQHF. CDR3 nucleotides: TGCGCCAGCAGCTTGGAAGGGGGCGTCAATCAGCCCCAGCATTTT.

The genes are TRBV2 and TRBJ1-2, with a tentative D call TRBD1 (5 bases). This CDR3 region has 13 residues. V was pared by 0 bases and J by 8 bases, with 10 bases between. Germline lookup yields CDR1 SNHLY and CDR2 FYNNEI. The CDR3 here is CASSEAPGHGYTF. The CDR3 nucleotides are TGTGCCAGCAGTGAAGCGCCAGGGCACGGCTACACCTTC.

This clonotype has more than one count but fewer than ten. The chain has TRBV6-2 or TRBV6-3 and TRBJ2-2; D is tentatively TRBD1 or TRBD2 (5 bases each). Germline-derived CDR1 and CDR2 are MNHEY and SVGEGT. V lost 8 bases and J lost 3, with 19 bases in between. This CDR3 spans 16 amino acids. The CDR3 here is CASLVGAYGDTGELFF. The CDR3, as DNA: TGTGCCAGCCTGGTCGGGGCCTACGGGGACACCGGGGAGCTGTTTTTT.

This clonotype was picked up a small number of times. The chain combines TRBV18 with TRBJ2-5; D possibly matches TRBD1 or TRBD2 (5 bases each). CDR3 length: 15 amino acids. Trimming stripped 2 bases from V and 4 bases from J, with 14 bases between. Per germline, CDR1 KGHSH and CDR2 LQKENI. CDR3 DNA: TGTGCCAGCTCACCAATTACAGAGGGGCCAGAGACCCAGTACTTC. This codes for CASSPITEGPETQYF.

This clonotype turned up a few times. The chain links TRBV5-6 to TRBJ1-1; no clear D. This CDR3 is built from 14 residues. The germline V and J ends were trimmed by 1 base and 10 bases, with 17 bases remaining between them. CDR1 and CDR2 (germline): SGHDT, YYEEEE. Here the CDR3 reads CASSLKWQTLGAFF. Here the CDR3 DNA reads TGTGCCAGCAGCTTGAAATGGCAGACCCTAGGAGCTTTCTTT. Filled out from reference TRBV5-6 and TRBJ1-1, the complete variable domain reads DAGVTQSPTHLIKTRGQQVTLRCSPKSGHDTVSWYQQALGQGPQFIFQYYEEEERQRGNFPDRFSGHQFPNYSSELNVNALLLGDSALYLCASSLKWQTLGAFFGQGTRLTVV.

J is TRBJ1-4 and V is TRBV7-2; a weak D match, TRBD1 (6 bases). The CDR3 is 14 amino acids. Trimming took off 4 bases at V and 8 bases at J, with 14 bases between the two ends. Germline V lookup: CDR1 SGHTA, CDR2 FQGNSA. CDR3 DNA: TGTGCCAGCAGCTCGGGAGGGGGACTCGAAAAACTGTTTTTT. Amino acids: CASSSGGGLEKLFF.

The chain couples TRBV2 to TRBJ1-4, with 12 bases lining up with TRBD1. The CDR3 is 17 amino acids. V gave up 5 bases and J gave up 5 bases; unmatched junction bases: 9. Looked up from germline, CDR1 is SNHLY and CDR2 is FYNNEI. The CDR3 is CASSFEGDRGHNEKLFF. The CDR3 coding sequence is TGTGCCAGCAGTTTCGAAGGGGACAGGGGGCACAATGAAAAACTGTTTTTT.

This clonotype was seen just once. The rearrangement joins TRBV10-3 to TRBJ2-3; TRBD2 matches at 7 bases. The CDR3 runs 14 residues. V trimming: 7 bases; J trimming: 0 bases; junction bases outside the gene matches: 4. CDR1 and CDR2 (germline): ENHRY, SYGVKD. The chain's CDR3 is CAITGGISTDTQYF. For the CDR3, the DNA is TGTGCCATCACGGGAGGAATTAGCACAGATACGCAGTATTTT.

The sample holds many counts of this clonotype. The J gene is TRBJ2-7, the V gene TRBV12-3 or TRBV12-4; D remains unclear. V lost 3 bases to trimming and J lost 1 base, with 13 bases between them. There are 15 residues in the CDR3. In DNA form, the CDR3 reads TGTGCCAGCAGTTTTTGGGCAGATCCATCCTACGAGCAGTACTTC. Protein sequence: CASSFWADPSYEQYF.

This sequence joins TRBV11-2 and TRBJ1-4; D gene uncertain. CDR1 is SGHAT and CDR2 is FQNNGV in the germline V gene. Trimming took off 4 bases at V and 11 bases at J, with 11 bases between the two ends. This CDR3 is 12 amino acids long. The CDR3 sequence is CASSSPPQKLFF. CDR3 nucleotide sequence: TGTGCCAGCAGCTCGCCCCCCCAGAAACTGTTTTTT.

The genes are TRBV6-2 or TRBV6-3 and TRBJ1-2; TRBD1 aligns across 7 bases. Per the germline V gene, CDR1 is MNHEY and CDR2 is SVGEGT. This CDR3 comprises 17 residues. After removal of 6 bases from V and 6 bases from J, the junction contained 19 bases not matched to a gene. The CDR3 sequence: CASRKTGRRVGEDGYTF. The CDR3 DNA reads as TGTGCCAGCAGAAAGACAGGGAGAAGGGTCGGTGAGGATGGCTACACCTTC.

This clonotype was picked up many times. The chain is built from TRBV19 and TRBJ1-4; 9 nucleotides match TRBD1. The V segment lost 4 bases and the J segment 5 bases; nucleotides outside the gene matches: 5. This CDR3 is built from 15 residues. CDR1 and CDR2 from the germline V gene are LNHDA and SQIVND (reference sequence). The CDR3: CASSNTGTGNEKLFF. CDR3 in DNA: TGTGCCAGTAGTAATACCGGGACAGGGAATGAAAAACTGTTTTTT. Based on the CDR3 plus reference TRBV19 and TRBJ1-4, the full variable domain is DGGITQSPKYLFRKEGQNVTLSCEQNLNHDAMYWYRQDPGQGLRLIYYSQIVNDFQKGDIAEGYSVSREKKESFPLTVTSAQKNPTAFYLCASSNTGTGNEKLFFGSGTQLSVL.

In its sample, this clonotype was seen many times. The chain is built from TRBV28 and TRBJ2-1; D is uncertain. V lost 10 bases and J 6 bases, leaving 19 bases between the germline ends. Germline V gene data show CDR1 as MDHEN and CDR2 as SYDVKM. The CDR3 runs 14 residues. CDR3 in DNA: TGTGCCACATGCACACCTAGGTACGGCAATGAGCAGTTCTTC. It codes for CATCTPRYGNEQFF.

The chain is built from TRBV25-1 and TRBJ1-1; D gene unclear. CDR1 is MGHDK and CDR2 is SYGVNS in the germline V gene. Trimming removed 4 bases at V and 5 bases at J, with 17 bases between. The CDR3 totals 15 residues. This CDR3 reads CASSGREWVATEAFF. The CDR3 coding sequence is TGTGCCAGCAGTGGCCGGGAGTGGGTTGCTACTGAAGCTTTCTTT. The variable domain in full, completed from reference TRBV25-1 and TRBJ1-1, reads EADIYQTPRYLVIGTGKKITLECSQTMGHDKMYWYQQDPGMELHLIHYSYGVNSTEKGDLSSESTVSRIRTEHFPLTLESARPSHTSQYLCASSGREWVATEAFFGQGTRLTVV.

This clonotype was seen at least ten times. The genes are TRBV7-2 and TRBJ1-1; D remains ambiguous. Germline CDR1 reads SGHTA; CDR2 reads FQGNSA. The CDR3 spans 13 residues. V was trimmed by 4 bases and J by 4 bases, leaving 10 bases between them. The CDR3 region is CASSSTWGTEAFF. The CDR3, as DNA: TGTGCCAGCAGCTCCACCTGGGGCACTGAAGCTTTCTTT.

The chain links TRBV5-6 to TRBJ1-4; possible D gene TRBD1, 6 bases. Germline values: CDR1 SGHDT, CDR2 YYEEEE. The CDR3 sequence is 14 residues long. V lost 0 bases, J lost 11 bases, and 14 bases lay in between. CDR3 sequence (DNA): TGTGCCAGCAGCTTGGGGACAGCCGGGACGAAACTGTTTTTT. Protein sequence: CASSLGTAGTKLFF.

This clonotype was seen many times. The rearrangement joins TRBV7-9 to TRBJ2-5; D ambiguous. The germline V and J ends were trimmed by 7 bases and 5 bases, with 17 bases remaining between them. In germline, CDR1 is SEHNR, CDR2 FQNEAQ (reference sequence). CDR3 size: 14 residues. The CDR3 coding sequence is TGTGCCAGCAACGGAGAGGCGGTTCGGGAGACCCAGTACTTC. Protein product: CASNGEAVRETQYF.